What follows are 21 T cell receptor beta chains derived from one specimen sequenced in a study of blood T cell repertoires in COVID-19. The table came from immunoSEQ multiplex PCR; TCRdb's copy has only in-frame clones and leaves some out. The sample lists hundreds of thousands of clones; over 70% were seen once. The sample taken for sequencing was peripheral blood. These receptors were collected from a woman aged 80 or over with acute or convalescent COVID-19.

The chain links TRBV6-5 to TRBJ2-7; 7 bases align to TRBD1. The CDR3 has 14 residues. Germline CDR1 is MNHEY and CDR2 is SVGAGI. The V and J ends lost 9 bases and 2 bases, in that order; junction bases with no gene match: 10. CDR3 nucleotides: TGTGCCAGACAGGGGAAATTCCAGCCCTACGAGCAGTACTTC. It yields the protein CARQGKFQPYEQYF.

The chain employs TRBV30 and TRBJ1-2; maybe TRBD1 (5 bases). Looked up from germline, CDR1 is GTSNPN and CDR2 is SVGIG (reference sequence). Deletions cut 0 bases from V and 8 bases from J, with 13 bases between. The CDR3 contains 13 residues. The CDR3 protein is CAWSVGQGDGYTF. DNA for the CDR3: TGTGCCTGGAGTGTAGGGCAGGGTGACGGCTACACCTTC.

Details on this clone: Relative to the germline gene, one junction end is altered; a read error may explain this. The chain is built from TRBV19 and TRBJ1-4, with D possibly TRBD1 on 6 matching bases. CDR3 size: 16 residues. From germline, CDR1 is LNHDA and CDR2 SQIVND (reference sequence). The CDR3 spells CASRDGQFGLNGKLFF. In nucleotides, the CDR3 is TGTGCCAGTAGAGATGGACAGTTCGGTCTAAATGGAAAACTGTTTTTT.

V is TRBV3-1 (or the pseudogene TRBV3-2) and J is TRBJ2-7; possible D gene TRBD1, 5 bases. Germline V gene sequence: CDR1 LGHDT, CDR2 YNNKEL (reference sequence). V was shortened by 0 bases and J by 1 base, with 10 bases between the two germline ends. The CDR3 has 15 amino acids. CDR3 nucleotide sequence: TGTGCCAGCAGCCAAGACAGGGCGCGGTCCTACGAGCAGTACTTC. It encodes CASSQDRARSYEQYF.

This clone turned up a few times. This chain connects TRBV14 to TRBJ2-5; 11 nucleotides line up with TRBD2. The germline V gene encodes CDR1 SGHDN and CDR2 FVKESK. The CDR3 consists of 15 residues. V shed 6 bases, J shed 1 base, and the junction held 4 bases outside the gene matches. CDR3 DNA: TGTGCCAGCAGAAGGACTAGCGGGCCCCAAGAGACCCAGTACTTC. This codes for CASRRTSGPQETQYF.

V gene TRBV5-3 combines with J gene TRBJ1-5; no reliable D call. TRBV5-3 is annotated as an ORF whose role is uncertain. V was trimmed by 6 bases and J by 0 bases, leaving 16 bases between them. The CDR3 sequence is 16 residues long. The DNA for the CDR3 is TGTGCCAGAATCCGAAAGGCGAGGGATAGCAATCAGCCCCAGCATTTT. Its protein product is CARIRKARDSNQPQHF.

The genes are TRBV6-5 and TRBJ1-5; TRBD1 might be the D (5 bases). Looked up from germline, CDR1 is MNHEY and CDR2 is SVGAGI. V gave up 8 bases and J gave up 4 bases, with 12 bases separating them. The CDR3 spans 13 residues. The CDR3 spells CASAPGFNQPQHF. In nucleotides, the CDR3 is TGTGCCAGCGCACCAGGGTTTAATCAGCCCCAGCATTTT.

The chain combines TRBV5-1 with TRBJ2-5; perhaps TRBD1 as D (5 bases). Trimming stripped 0 bases from V and 3 bases from J, with 9 bases between. The V gene's germline CDR1 is SGHRS and CDR2 YFSETQ. The CDR3 totals 14 residues. The CDR3 nucleotides read TGCGCCAGCAGCTTGGAAGGCAGGGAAGAGACCCAGTACTTC. As protein: CASSLEGREETQYF.

This chain joins TRBV9 and TRBJ2-1; TRBD1 is a possible D gene (6 bases). The ends were cut back, 4 bases at V and 2 bases at J, with 13 bases in the middle. Germline V lookup: CDR1 SGDLS, CDR2 YYNGEE. The CDR3 is made up of 15 amino acids. The CDR3 bases are TGTGCCAGCAGCCCGACAGGTACCCCCTACAATGAGCAGTTCTTC. It translates to CASSPTGTPYNEQFF. The whole variable domain, filled in from reference TRBV9 and TRBJ2-1, reads DSGVTQTPKHLITATGQRVTLRCSPRSGDLSVYWYQQSLDQGLQFLIQYYNGEERAKGNILERFSAQQFPDLHSELNLSSLELGDSALYFCASSPTGTPYNEQFFGPGTRLTVL.

In this sample, this clone turned up a few times. The rearrangement uses TRBV19 and TRBJ1-2; D not resolved. V was pared by 1 base and J by 3 bases, with 3 bases between. CDR3 size: 12 residues. Germline CDR1 reads LNHDA; CDR2 reads SQIVND (reference sequence). This CDR3 reads CASSIVDYGYTF. CDR3 nucleotide sequence: TGTGCCAGTAGTATAGTCGACTATGGCTACACCTTC.

The V gene is TRBV6-5, the J gene TRBJ2-2; the D gene is possibly TRBD2 (6 bases). Trimming stripped 2 bases from V and 2 bases from J, with 12 bases between. CDR3 length equals 16 residues. CDR1 is MNHEY, CDR2 SVGAGI, per germline. CDR3 amino acids: CASSYQKRVNTGELFF. CDR3 nucleotides: TGTGCCAGCAGTTACCAGAAGCGGGTCAACACCGGGGAGCTGTTTTTT.

This clone appeared a single time. This sequence joins TRBV6-5 and TRBJ2-1; D gene ambiguous. Trimming left V 5 bases short and J 6 bases short, with 14 bases between. Germline lookup yields CDR1 MNHEY and CDR2 SVGAGI. The CDR3 runs 14 residues. The CDR3 DNA follows: TGTGCCAGCAGTCCCTATAGTCCGGGCAATGAGCAGTTCTTC. This sequence encodes CASSPYSPGNEQFF.

The chain carries TRBV5-1 and TRBJ2-3; TRBD2 matches at 12 bases. Germline V lookup: CDR1 SGHRS, CDR2 YFSETQ. Germline trimming cut 0 bases from V and 1 base from J; bases unmatched to any gene: 6. CDR3 length: 18 amino acids. The CDR3 spells CASSLGLAGARGTDTQYF. The CDR3 DNA follows: TGCGCCAGCAGCTTGGGACTAGCGGGGGCGAGGGGCACAGATACGCAGTATTTT. The whole variable domain, remainder taken from reference TRBV5-1 and TRBJ2-3, is KAGVTQTPRYLIKTRGQQVTLSCSPISGHRSVSWYQQTPGQGLQFLFEYFSETQRNKGNFPGRFSGRQFSNSRSEMNVSTLELGDSALYLCASSLGLAGARGTDTQYFGPGTRLTVL.

In its sample, this clone was seen once. The genes are TRBV10-3 and TRBJ1-5; D might be TRBD1 (5 bases). Trimming removed 4 bases from V and 7 bases from J, with 11 bases in between. The CDR3 sequence is 13 residues long. CDR1 is ENHRY, CDR2 SYGVKD, per germline. CDR3 sequence (DNA): TGTGCCATCAGTGTAGGGGTTGACCAGCCCCAGCATTTT. Amino acid sequence: CAISVGVDQPQHF.

CDR3 nucleotides: TGCGCCAGCAGCCAAGATCAGGGGGGACCCTACAATGAGCAGTTCTTC. This encodes CASSQDQGGPYNEQFF. This rearrangement joins TRBV4-1 to TRBJ2-1; possibly TRBD1 for D (7 bases). The CDR3 consists of 16 residues. Deletions cut 0 bases from V and 2 bases from J, with 11 bases between. The germline V gene encodes CDR1 MGHRA and CDR2 YSYEKL.

This clone was observed a few times. J is TRBJ1-2 and V is TRBV19, with 8 bases that match TRBD1. The junction had 9 bases not matched to a gene; V was cut back by 4 bases and J by 2 bases. The CDR3 contains 16 residues. Germline V gives CDR1 LNHDA, CDR2 SQIVND (reference sequence). The CDR3 protein is CASSTGGASLNYGYTF. The CDR3 DNA is TGTGCCAGTAGTACAGGGGGCGCATCCCTCAACTATGGCTACACCTTC.

The chain recombines TRBV5-1 with TRBJ2-5; 8 positions agree with TRBD1. The CDR3 has 14 residues. V lost 6 bases and J lost 3; bases outside the gene matches: 7. In germline, CDR1 is SGHRS, CDR2 YFSETQ. The CDR3: CASTPTGAEETQYF. Written as DNA, the CDR3 is TGCGCCAGCACCCCGACAGGGGCTGAAGAGACCCAGTACTTC.

The rearrangement uses TRBV29-1 and TRBJ2-5; 7 nucleotides agree with TRBD2. V shed 4 bases, J shed 2 bases, and the junction held 10 bases outside the gene matches. Per germline, CDR1 SQVTM and CDR2 ANQGSEA. The CDR3 spans 15 residues. The CDR3 nucleotides read TGCAGCGTTGGCTCCGGCGGGAGATCACAAGAGACCCAGTACTTC. Translated: CSVGSGGRSQETQYF.

This chain connects TRBV10-1 to TRBJ2-1, with D possibly being TRBD1 (6 bases). Trimming took off 4 bases at V and 7 bases at J, with 14 bases between the two ends. CDR1 and CDR2 from the germline V gene are WNHNN and SYGVQD (reference sequence). The CDR3 runs 14 residues. For the CDR3, the DNA is TGCGCCAGCAGTGGGAACAGGGTGTCGAATGAGCAGTTCTTC. Its protein is CASSGNRVSNEQFF.

V is TRBV18 and J is TRBJ2-7, with TRBD1 identical over 7 bases. CDR1 KGHSH and CDR2 LQKENI come from the germline V gene. The CDR3 length is 14 residues. Trimming at V came to 3 bases and at J to 4 bases, leaving 6 bases not matched to a gene. CDR3 protein: CASSPGQTGYEQYF. The CDR3 region has the DNA TGTGCCAGCTCACCCGGACAGACAGGGTACGAGCAGTACTTC.

The V gene is TRBV2, the J gene TRBJ2-7; 8 bases align to TRBD1. Germline V gene sequence: CDR1 SNHLY, CDR2 FYNNEI. V was clipped by 6 bases and J by 1 base; unmatched bases: 2. This CDR3 is built from 13 residues. The CDR3 region is CASSRQGSYEQYF. Written as DNA, the CDR3 is TGTGCCAGCAGCAGACAGGGGTCCTACGAGCAGTACTTC.